This T cell receptor beta chain was sequenced during a study of T-cell memory formation after mild COVID-19. Study-wide context: Among the donors, TCR clusters were largely specific to each donor. Study results and caveats: Researchers found some responding clones in pre-infection memory, a sign that cross-reactive memory joined.

As regards this clonotype: The antigen remains unidentified.

The V end was cut by 8 bases, the J end by 3 bases, with 16 bases between. The germline gives CDR1 SNHLY, CDR2 FYNNEI. The CDR3 sequence is 14 residues long. With constant-segment primers, 5'RACE yielded cDNA libraries of TCR alpha and TCR beta that carried sample barcodes and UMIs. TCRdb passed the 5' RACE reads through MiXCR, listing each CDR3 protein once. The table records about 400,000 distinct CDR3 sequences, about 16% of them present only once. The chain links TRBV2 to TRBJ2-5, with D perhaps being TRBD1 or TRBD2 (5 bases each). This receptor was identified in a man between 18 and 29 years old who had mild COVID-19 (a few samples of this study predate the infection). Cell type and time point are not known. Sequencing input: PBMCs or a T cell subset sorted from them (not recorded which). The CDR3 bases are TGTGCCAGCGGACCCGGGACGGAGAAAGAGACCCAGTACTTC. This gives the protein CASGPGTEKETQYF.